These T cell receptor beta chains were read from a single sample in a study of shared clonotypes between healthy human individuals. Some clones are missing from TCRdb's copy, which holds only in-frame ones; the method was immunoSEQ multiplex PCR. The profile shows 2 million to 3 million clones, over 85% of them singletons. Source material: naive CD4+ T cells from PBMCs. These receptors were taken from a man between 18 and 29 years old in good health. Some clones in this sample may be carry-over from other donors' samples. Both conserved end residues are part of each CDR3. The D gene is left open where the match is weak. Some rows mark clone size as missing; the rest say once, few, many or name a class of expanded clone.

clone size,J gene,V gene,D gene,CDR3 DNA,CDR3 protein
-,TRBJ2-7,TRBV5-1,-,TGCGCCAGCAGCTCGGACGGGGGTTTCGACGAGCAGTACTTC,CASSSDGGFDEQYF
-,TRBJ2-7,TRBV5-8,TRBD1,TGTGCCAGCAGCTTGGGGGCAGGGGGCTACGAGCAGTACTTC,CASSLGAGGYEQYF
-,TRBJ2-1,TRBV18,TRBD2,TGTGCCAGCTCACCCGGACTAGCGGGAAAGAAAGTGTCCTACAATGAGCAGTTCTTC,CASSPGLAGKKVSYNEQFF
-,TRBJ1-5,TRBV6-1,-,TGTGCCAGCAGTGGCAAAAGGGGCAGCAATCAGCCCCAGCATTTT,CASSGKRGSNQPQHF
-,TRBJ2-1,TRBV5-1,-,TGCGCCAGCAGCTTGGCCTTCCAGGAGCAGTTCTTC,CASSLAFQEQFF
-,TRBJ1-5,TRBV28,-,TGTGCCAGCAACCCGGGTGGCGACCTTGGTGGCAATCAGCCCCAGCATTTT,CASNPGGDLGGNQPQHF
-,TRBJ2-3,TRBV7-3,TRBD2,TGTGCCAGCAGCTGGGGACTAGCGGCATCCACAGATACGCAGTATTTT,CASSWGLAASTDTQYF
-,TRBJ2-7,TRBV4-3,-,TGCGCCAGCAGCCTTGCCCCAGGGGTCCTTTACGAGCAGTACTTC,CASSLAPGVLYEQYF
-,TRBJ2-5,TRBV7-3,-,TGTGCCAGCAGCTTCTCAGGGAGGAGAGAGGAAGAGACCCAGTACTTC,CASSFSGRREEETQYF
-,TRBJ1-2,TRBV9,-,TGTGCCAGCAGCGTAGCCCTCGGACCCGGGACCAGCGGGAACTATGGCTACACCTTC,CASSVALGPGTSGNYGYTF
-,TRBJ2-3,TRBV7-2,-,TGTGCCAGCAGCTTTTCTACGGCAGATACGCAGTATTTT,CASSFSTADTQYF
-,TRBJ1-5,TRBV12-5,-,TGTGCTAGTAGCAGGGGAAGAAATCAGCCCCAGCATTTT,CASSRGRNQPQHF
-,TRBJ2-7,TRBV15,-,TGTGCCACCAGCAGAGGACTCTATGGGGACGAGCAGTACTTC,CATSRGLYGDEQYF
-,TRBJ2-5,TRBV4-1,TRBD2,TGCGCCAGCAGCGGACTAGCAGAAGGGGGAGAGACCCAGTACTTC,CASSGLAEGGETQYF
-,TRBJ1-3,TRBV29-1,-,TGCAGCGTTGAAACTGGAACTGGAAACACCATATATTTT,CSVETGTGNTIYF
-,TRBJ1-1,TRBV7-9,-,TGTGCCAGCAGCTTAGAGGGGGGTACCGAAGCTTTCTTT,CASSLEGGTEAFF
-,TRBJ1-2,TRBV9,-,TGTGCCAGCAGCCCTCGTGGGGAGGAGTATGGCTACACCTTC,CASSPRGEEYGYTF
-,TRBJ2-1,TRBV18,-,TGTGCCAGCTCCCCTTCCGTGCGTGAGCAGTTCTTC,CASSPSVREQFF
-,TRBJ1-4,TRBV10-3,-,TGTGCCATCAGCAAGCGAGGGGATACGGGTGAAAAACTGTTTTTT,CAISKRGDTGEKLFF
-,TRBJ2-1,TRBV6-1,-,TGTGCCAGCAGTCCTCCGGGTCTAAGGGCTGGTGAGCAGTTCTTC,CASSPPGLRAGEQFF
-,TRBJ2-1,TRBV9,TRBD1,TGTGCCAGCAGCGCCCGATCAGGGGGAGATTACAATGAGCAGTTCTTC,CASSARSGGDYNEQFF
once,TRBJ1-5,TRBV18,-,TGTGCCAGCTCACGAGAGGGAAATCAGCCCCAGCATTTT,CASSREGNQPQHF
-,TRBJ2-7,TRBV28,-,TGTGCCAGCAGTCTCTCGCTAGCGCGAAGCTCCTACGAGCAGTACTTC,CASSLSLARSSYEQYF
once,TRBJ2-7,TRBV28,-,TGTGCCAGCAGTTCCGGGGGCCGCGAGCAGTACTTC,CASSSGGREQYF
-,TRBJ2-5,TRBV5-4,-,TGTGCCACATCGCTGCAAGAGACCCAGTACTTC,CATSLQETQYF
once,TRBJ2-5,TRBV5-1,-,TGCGCCAGCAGCTTGGCCGGGCTGGGGCCTGGCCAAGAGACCCAGTACTTC,CASSLAGLGPGQETQYF
-,TRBJ2-3,TRBV18,-,TGTGCCAGCTCACCACCTTGGGGACTTGAGGCCGACACAGATACGCAGTATTTT,CASSPPWGLEADTDTQYF
-,TRBJ2-7,TRBV18,-,TGTGCCAGCTCAGGAACAGGTCTTAGCTCCTACGAGCAGTACTTC,CASSGTGLSSYEQYF
-,TRBJ1-2,TRBV6-1,-,TGTGCCAGCAGTGAAGCAAAGGGCCTGCAATTTTTAAACTATGGCTACACCTTC,CASSEAKGLQFLNYGYTF
-,TRBJ2-1,TRBV2,-,TGTGCCAGCAGAGGGGACCGCAGAGATGAGCAGTTCTTC,CASRGDRRDEQFF
-,TRBJ2-1,TRBV25-1,TRBD2,TGTGCCAGCAGTGTGGCGGGAGGGCCAGAGCAGTTCTTC,CASSVAGGPEQFF
-,TRBJ2-7,TRBV29-1,TRBD2,TGCAGCGGACTAGCGGGAGGGGAAGAGCAGTACTTC,CSGLAGGEEQYF
-,TRBJ2-6,TRBV5-1,-,TGCGCCAGCAGCTTCAGGGACCCGGGACGGTCTGGGGCCAACGTCCTGACTTTC,CASSFRDPGRSGANVLTF
-,TRBJ1-5,TRBV6-1,-,TGTGCCAGCTTCCTTTTTGGAGGTGGAAATCAGCCCCAGCATTTT,CASFLFGGGNQPQHF
-,TRBJ2-7,TRBV6-5,-,TGTGCCAGCAGGGGGCGATACTACGAGCAGTACTTC,CASRGRYYEQYF
-,TRBJ2-2,TRBV7-9,TRBD1,TGTGCCAGCAGCTCCGGACAGGGGGCCGCCGGGGAGCTGTTTTTT,CASSSGQGAAGELFF
once,TRBJ2-4,TRBV7-2,TRBD2,TGTGCCAGCAGCTTATTAGGTAGCGGGAGTTATCAGTACTTC,CASSLLGSGSYQYF
once,TRBJ1-2,TRBV4-2,-,TGTGCCAGCAGCCAAGATTCAGGGCCCAACTACTATGGCTACACCTTC,CASSQDSGPNYYGYTF
-,TRBJ2-3,TRBV27,TRBD2,TGTGCCAGCAGCATCGGGACTAGCGGGATGACAGATACGCAGTATTTT,CASSIGTSGMTDTQYF
-,TRBJ2-3,TRBV6-4,TRBD2,TGTGCCAGCAGTGACGGACTAGCGGCTAGCACAGATACGCAGTATTTT,CASSDGLAASTDTQYF
few,TRBJ1-1,TRBV14,-,TGTGCCAGCAGCCCCAATCTGCAGAACACTGAAGCTTTCTTT,CASSPNLQNTEAFF
-,TRBJ2-1,TRBV10-1,-,TGCGCCAGCAGTGACCTATTTAGGGTTAGCGAGCAGTTCTTC,CASSDLFRVSEQFF
-,TRBJ2-1,TRBV5-1,TRBD2,TGTGCCAGCAGCTTGAGGGACTACGAGCAGTTCTTC,CASSLRDYEQFF
-,TRBJ1-5,TRBV2,-,TGTGCCAGCACTGGGAGGCAGAGCAATCAGCCCCAGCATTTT,CASTGRQSNQPQHF
-,TRBJ1-3,TRBV28,-,TGTGCCAGCAGTTTAGGGGTTAACTCTGGAAACACCATATATTTT,CASSLGVNSGNTIYF
-,TRBJ1-6,TRBV5-4,TRBD1,TGTGCCAGCAGCGGCGACAGGGTCTCCTATAATTCACCCCTCCACTTT,CASSGDRVSYNSPLHF
-,TRBJ2-1,TRBV10-3,TRBD1,TGTGCCATGAGTTCCCGGACAGGGGGTCCGAGCTCCTACAATGAGCAGTTCTTC,CAMSSRTGGPSSYNEQFF
-,TRBJ2-7,TRBV28,-,TGTGCCAGCAGTTTAAAGGGGGTTCTCTACGAGCAGTACTTC,CASSLKGVLYEQYF